The source of this TCR beta chain is a study of T cells in narcolepsy. Study-wide background: Enrolled donors included narcolepsy type 1 or type 2 patients and healthy controls.

General study findings and limits: Autoreactive clone sequences were missing from some blood memory CD4+ repertoires. Same-patient CSF and blood CD4+ T cell clonotypes included HCRT-specific and TRIB2-specific autoreactive ones. Blood of same and different patients, but not healthy controls, reportedly held recurring autoreactive clonotypes.

V shed 2 bases, J shed 8 bases, and the junction held 7 bases outside the gene matches. There are 15 residues in the CDR3. In germline, CDR1 is SGHNT, CDR2 YENEEA. Data came from immunoSEQ multiplex PCR; TCRdb stores just in-frame clones and leaves some out. The data hold some 30,000 clones, with about 87% observed a single time. Comment on this clone: The antigen is undetermined.

The TCR was taken from a human donor in good health. The rearrangement uses TRBV11-3 and TRBJ2-3, with 10 bases matching TRBD2. The sample taken for sequencing was memory (CD45RA-) CD4+ T cells from blood. The CDR3 DNA reads TGTGCCAGCAGCTTATCGGGACTAGCGTTATCTACGCAGTATTTT. Encoded protein: CASSLSGLALSTQYF.